The 27 T cell receptor beta chains below were found in one sample sequenced in a study of T cells after yellow fever vaccination. TCRdb itself ran the 5' RACE reads through MiXCR, one entry per CDR3 protein. This sample has about 260,000 distinct CDR3 sequences, with roughly 13% found just once. The source material was CD4+ T cells sorted from PBMCs, sampled 45 days after the yellow fever booster vaccination. The receptor set was obtained from a man aged 25-45 years who received the YFV17D yellow fever vaccine.

This clonotype was recorded a few times. This chain links TRBV7-6 with TRBJ2-3; 7 positions agree with TRBD1. CDR3 length equals 16 residues. J lost 0 bases, V lost 5 bases, and 8 bases had no gene match. Germline V gives CDR1 SGHVS, CDR2 FNYEAQ. The CDR3 loop reads CASSPLDRLSTDTQYF. In DNA form, the CDR3 reads TGTGCCAGCAGCCCTTTGGACAGGTTGAGCACAGATACGCAGTATTTT. Together with reference TRBV7-6 and TRBJ2-3, the CDR3 gives the full variable domain: GAGVSQSPRYKVTKRGQDVALRCDPISGHVSLYWYRQALGQGPEFLTYFNYEAQQDKSGLPNDRFSAERPEGSISTLTIQRTEQRDSAMYRCASSPLDRLSTDTQYFGPGTRLTVL.

This clonotype was recorded at least ten times. This chain joins TRBV5-6 and TRBJ2-7; 7 bases line up with TRBD2. J gave up 4 bases and V 4 bases, and 8 bases lay outside the gene matches. CDR1 SGHDT and CDR2 YYEEEE come from the germline V gene. The CDR3 has 14 amino acids. Here the CDR3 reads CASSPLGRGYEQYF. Written as DNA, the CDR3 is TGTGCCAGCAGCCCCCTGGGGAGGGGATACGAGCAGTACTTC. Full variable domain (remainder filled in from reference TRBV5-6 and TRBJ2-7): DAGVTQSPTHLIKTRGQQVTLRCSPKSGHDTVSWYQQALGQGPQFIFQYYEEEERQRGNFPDRFSGHQFPNYSSELNVNALLLGDSALYLCASSPLGRGYEQYFGPGTRLTVT.

The CDR3 nucleotides are TGTGCCAGCACAGTAGGGATTTATGGCTACACCTTC. This sequence encodes CASTVGIYGYTF. V usage is TRBV19 and J usage is TRBJ1-2; no definite D call. The length of the CDR3 is 12 residues. The germline gives CDR1 LNHDA, CDR2 SQIVND (reference sequence). Deletions cut 9 bases from V and 5 bases from J, with 13 bases between.

This chain joins TRBV7-2 and TRBJ2-1, with 9 bases fitting TRBD2. In germline, CDR1 is SGHTA, CDR2 FQGNSA. The V gene end was trimmed by 6 bases and the J gene end by 5 bases; junction bases not matched to a gene: 8. The CDR3 sequence is 15 residues long. The CDR3 DNA reads as TGTGCCAGCAGGCTCGTTCTAGCGGGGCACAATGAGCAGTTCTTC. This translates into CASRLVLAGHNEQFF.

The V call is TRBV5-1, the J call TRBJ2-7; the D gene is possibly TRBD1 (5 bases). Germline V gene lookup returns CDR1 SGHRS and CDR2 YFSETQ. Trimming pared 5 bases from V and 0 bases from J, leaving 12 bases between. This CDR3 spans 14 amino acids. The CDR3 here is CASSQGSRSYEQYF. The DNA for the CDR3 is TGCGCCAGCAGTCAGGGTAGCCGCTCCTACGAGCAGTACTTC.

The chain links TRBV3-1 to TRBJ1-4; D remains ambiguous. From germline, CDR1 is LGHDT and CDR2 YNNKEL (reference sequence). Trimming took 1 base from V and 6 from J, leaving 9 bases between them. This CDR3 has 14 residues. CDR3 sequence: CASSQGTKDEKLFF. CDR3 nucleotides: TGTGCCAGCAGCCAAGGGACGAAGGATGAAAAACTGTTTTTT.

This clonotype was picked up a small number of times. The chain employs TRBV29-1 and TRBJ2-5; D is unclear. V lost 6 bases to trimming and J lost 7 bases, with 9 bases between them. CDR1 is SQVTM and CDR2 is ANQGSEA in the germline V gene. The CDR3 has 10 residues. The CDR3 region is CSVLTGTQYF. The CDR3, as DNA: TGCAGCGTGCTTACCGGGACCCAGTACTTC.

The chain employs TRBV6-5 and TRBJ1-2; the D gene is possibly TRBD1 (6 bases). V lost 11 bases and J 5 bases, leaving 18 bases between the germline ends. CDR3 length: 13 amino acids. Germline CDR1 reads MNHEY; CDR2 reads SVGAGI. The CDR3 loop reads CAAKLGGGYGYTF. The CDR3 region has the DNA TGTGCCGCTAAGCTGGGGGGCGGTTATGGCTACACCTTC.

The chain is built from TRBV28 and TRBJ2-2; TRBD2 matches 8 bases. Germline V gene sequence: CDR1 MDHEN, CDR2 SYDVKM. J lost 9 bases, V lost 6 bases, and 6 bases had no gene match. The CDR3 has 13 amino acids. CDR3 amino acids: CASRPGGGWELFF. The CDR3 DNA follows: TGTGCCAGCAGGCCGGGGGGGGGATGGGAGCTGTTTTTT.

CDR3 sequence reads: CASSGAGGISYNEQFF. For the CDR3, the DNA is TGTGCCAGCAGCGGGGCCGGGGGAATCTCCTACAATGAGCAGTTCTTC. The V gene is TRBV11-2, the J gene TRBJ2-1; D perhaps matches TRBD2 (6 bases). This CDR3 comprises 16 residues. Trimming left V 5 bases short and J 0 bases short, with 14 bases between. CDR1 and CDR2 (germline): SGHAT, FQNNGV.

The rearrangement joins TRBV10-3 to TRBJ2-5; no clear D gene. The length of the CDR3 is 11 residues. The germline CDR1 and CDR2 sequences are ENHRY and SYGVKD. V gave up 6 bases and J gave up 5 bases, with 7 bases separating them. CDR3 protein: CAIRAYETQYF. In DNA form, the CDR3 reads TGTGCCATCAGGGCCTACGAGACCCAGTACTTC.

CDR3 sequence (DNA): TGCGCCAGCAGTTCCCTTAGTCTTTACTTC. The encoded protein is CASSSLSLYF. This sequence joins TRBV5-1 and TRBJ2-4; D ambiguous. Trimming removed 5 bases from V and 16 bases from J, with 13 bases in between. The CDR3 length is 10 residues. The germline V gene encodes CDR1 SGHRS and CDR2 YFSETQ.

The rearrangement joins TRBV2 to TRBJ2-7; D tentatively reads TRBD1 or TRBD2 (6 bases each). Germline-derived CDR1 and CDR2 are SNHLY and FYNNEI. This CDR3 contains 14 residues. The V end was cut by 7 bases, the J end by 0 bases, with 13 bases between. DNA of the CDR3: TGTGCCAGCAAGGGGTCGGGGGCCTCCTACGAGCAGTACTTC. Its protein is CASKGSGASYEQYF. The variable domain in full, with the rest retrieved from reference TRBV2 and TRBJ2-7, is EPEVTQTPSHQVTQMGQEVILRCVPISNHLYFYWYRQILGQKVEFLVSFYNNEISEKSEIFDDQFSVERPDGSNFTLKIRSTKLEDSAMYFCASKGSGASYEQYFGPGTRLTVT.

The V gene is TRBV29-1, the J gene TRBJ2-1; D is perhaps TRBD1 (7 bases). This CDR3 is 14 amino acids long. Germline V gene data show CDR1 as SQVTM and CDR2 as ANQGSEA. Trimming removed 2 bases at V and 6 bases at J, with 14 bases between. The chain's CDR3 is CSVERGQGGNEQFF. The CDR3, as DNA: TGCAGCGTTGAAAGGGGGCAGGGAGGCAATGAGCAGTTCTTC.

The chain carries TRBV12-3 or TRBV12-4 and TRBJ2-1; 11 nucleotides align to TRBD2. The V and J ends lost 8 bases and 9 bases, in that order; junction bases with no gene match: 12. The CDR3 totals 15 residues. CDR3 amino acids: CASSPEGLAVSEQFF. CDR3 coding DNA: TGTGCCAGCTCGCCAGAGGGACTAGCGGTTTCTGAGCAGTTCTTC.

The chain carries TRBV7-9 and TRBJ2-1, with D possibly being TRBD1 or TRBD2 (5 bases each). The CDR3 contains 14 residues. Between the trimmed V and J ends, which lost 5 bases and 8 bases, there was a span of 16 bases. Germline-derived CDR1 and CDR2 are SEHNR and FQNEAQ (reference sequence). In DNA form, the CDR3 reads TGTGCCAGCAGCAGGACGGACACTAGATATGAGCAGTTCTTC. Protein sequence: CASSRTDTRYEQFF.

On this clonotype itself: This sequence may be a read error, since a much larger clone differs from it by one base. The chain is built from TRBV20-1 and TRBJ2-3; 7 nucleotides line up with TRBD1. The CDR3 has 11 amino acids. The germline CDR1 and CDR2 sequences are DFQATT and SNEGSKA (reference sequence). DNA of the CDR3: TGCAGCAGGGGGTGCACAGATACGCAGTATTTT. It codes for CSRGCTDTQYF.

The chain couples TRBV12-3 or TRBV12-4 to TRBJ2-2; TRBD1 is a possible D gene (5 bases). The CDR3 totals 14 residues. V was shortened by 6 bases and J by 8 bases, with 16 bases between the two germline ends. CDR3 amino acids: CASRPGPLGGELFF. In nucleotides, the CDR3 is TGTGCCAGCAGACCAGGGCCCCTTGGAGGGGAGCTGTTTTTT.

The gene calls are TRBV7-2 and TRBJ2-1; TRBD2 agrees at 10 bases. The length of the CDR3 is 16 residues. CDR1 and CDR2 (germline): SGHTA, FQGNSA. Trimming removed 1 base from V and 9 bases from J; junction bases left unmatched: 9. CDR3 bases: TGTGCCAGCAGCTTAGTTGGGACTAGCGCCGGGGGTGAGCAGTTCTTC. Its translation is CASSLVGTSAGGEQFF.

The chain carries TRBV20-1 and TRBJ1-2, with D possibly TRBD1 on 5 matching bases. Germline values: CDR1 DFQATT, CDR2 SNEGSKA (reference sequence). V was clipped by 3 bases and J by 4 bases, with 18 bases between them. The CDR3 extends over 15 amino acids. CDR3: CSARSGSGVFYGYTF. As DNA, the CDR3 is TGCAGTGCTAGGTCAGGGTCAGGAGTGTTCTATGGCTACACCTTC.

This clonotype has just a few counts. V gene TRBV12-3 or TRBV12-4 combines with J gene TRBJ2-7; TRBD2 agrees at 7 bases. Trimming at V came to 6 bases and at J to 7 bases, leaving 12 bases not matched to a gene. CDR3 length: 14 residues. CDR3 nucleotide sequence: TGTGCCAGCAGGTCTAGCGGAGGGATAGGGGAGCAGTACTTC. It specifies CASRSSGGIGEQYF.

In this sample, this clonotype turned up a few times. J is TRBJ2-1 and V is TRBV7-2; D is unclear. Trimming took off 5 bases at V and 5 bases at J, with 16 bases between the two ends. Per the germline V gene, CDR1 is SGHTA and CDR2 is FQGNSA. CDR3 length: 15 amino acids. CDR3 DNA: TGTGCCAGCAGCCTCGACGCGTTGGGAAACAATGAGCAGTTCTTC. Its translation: CASSLDALGNNEQFF.

This clonotype was picked up a small number of times. The CDR3 DNA is TGTGCCAGCAGCCCACTAGCGGGAGTAGCCGGGGAGCTGTTTTTT. This codes for CASSPLAGVAGELFF. The chain has TRBV11-1 and TRBJ2-2; the match to TRBD2 covers 11 bases. The germline CDR1 and CDR2 sequences are SGHAT and FQDESV (reference sequence). Trimming at V came to 5 bases and at J to 6 bases, leaving 5 bases not matched to a gene. The CDR3 length is 15 residues.

The chain couples TRBV4-3 to TRBJ2-5, with 15 bases identical to TRBD2. The CDR3 runs to 17 residues. Losses at the gene ends were 4 bases for V and 5 bases for J; bases not matched to a gene: 8. Germline CDR1 reads LGHNA; CDR2 reads YSLEER. This CDR3 is CASSLGLAGGPRETQYF. Here the CDR3 DNA reads TGCGCCAGCAGCCTCGGACTAGCGGGAGGGCCCAGGGAGACCCAGTACTTC.

The genes are TRBV7-2 and TRBJ1-2; D ambiguous. Per the germline V gene, CDR1 is SGHTA and CDR2 is FQGNSA. This CDR3 region has 16 residues. Trimming shortened V by 2 bases and J by 0 bases, and 13 bases separated the two germline ends. The CDR3 loop reads CASSLSKAIANYGYTF. CDR3 nucleotide sequence: TGTGCCAGCAGCTTAAGTAAGGCTATAGCTAACTATGGCTACACCTTC. Complete variable domain (other parts from reference TRBV7-2 and TRBJ1-2): GAGVSQSPSNKVTEKGKDVELRCDPISGHTALYWYRQSLGQGLEFLIYFQGNSAPDKSGLPSDRFSAERTGGSVSTLTIQRTQQEDSAVYLCASSLSKAIANYGYTFGSGTRLTVV.

This sequence joins TRBV5-1 and TRBJ2-1; D may be TRBD1 or TRBD2 (6 bases each). V lost 9 bases to trimming and J lost 5 bases, with 12 bases between them. Germline-derived CDR1 and CDR2 are SGHRS and YFSETQ. The CDR3 has 12 amino acids. This chain's CDR3 is CATGDTDNEQFF. The CDR3 coding sequence is TGCGCCACGGGGGACACCGACAATGAGCAGTTCTTC.

The J gene is TRBJ2-3, the V gene TRBV20-1, with TRBD2 as a possible D gene (6 bases). CDR1 and CDR2 (germline): DFQATT, SNEGSKA (reference sequence). Between the trimmed V and J ends, which lost 1 base and 8 bases, there was a span of 19 bases. CDR3 length equals 15 residues. CDR3 nucleotide sequence: TGCAGTGCTAGAGTTGTCGGGCGGCGGGACGGTACGCAGTATTTT. This encodes CSARVVGRRDGTQYF.